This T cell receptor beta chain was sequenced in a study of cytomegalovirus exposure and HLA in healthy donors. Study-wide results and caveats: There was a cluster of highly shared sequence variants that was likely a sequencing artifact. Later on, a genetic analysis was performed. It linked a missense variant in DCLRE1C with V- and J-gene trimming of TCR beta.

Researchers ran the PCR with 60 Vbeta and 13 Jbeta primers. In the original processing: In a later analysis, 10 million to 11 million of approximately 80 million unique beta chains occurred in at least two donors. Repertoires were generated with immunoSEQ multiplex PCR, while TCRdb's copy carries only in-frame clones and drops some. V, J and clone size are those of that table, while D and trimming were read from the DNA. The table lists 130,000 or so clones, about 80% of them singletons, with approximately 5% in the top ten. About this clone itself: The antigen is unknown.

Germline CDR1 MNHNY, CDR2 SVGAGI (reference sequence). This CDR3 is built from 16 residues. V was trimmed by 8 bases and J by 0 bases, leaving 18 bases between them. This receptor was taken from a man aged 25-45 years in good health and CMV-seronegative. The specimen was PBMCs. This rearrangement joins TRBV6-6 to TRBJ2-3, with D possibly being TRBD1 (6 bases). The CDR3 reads CASRTWDTVSTDTQYF. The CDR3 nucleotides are TGTGCCAGCCGAACCTGGGACACAGTGAGCACAGATACGCAGTATTTT.